Listed below are T cell receptor beta chains from one sample, sequenced in a study of Graves' ophthalmopathy and Graves' hyperthyroidism. In TCRdb, the multiplex PCR reads were re-called with MiXCR into one record per CDR3 protein. The sample has 580,000 or so distinct CDR3 sequences, under 40% seen once; the top ten hold over 3.5%. The sequencing input was peripheral blood or thyroid tissue (not recorded which). All receptors come from an adult man with Graves' hyperthyroidism. CDR3s include the opening cysteine and the closing phenylalanine or tryptophan. A D gene is named only where the DNA matches it firmly. Expanded clones get a size class; other rows say once, few or many, or leave the size out.

CDR3aa: CASRQQGGGMNTEAFF
CDR3nt: TGTGCCAGCAGGCAACAGGGAGGGGGCATGAACACTGAAGCTTTCTTT
abundance: -
v_gene: TRBV29-1
d_gene: TRBD1
j_gene: TRBJ1-1

CDR3aa: CSARDGLNTEAFF
CDR3nt: TGCAGTGCTAGAGACGGGCTGAACACTGAAGCTTTCTTT
abundance: many
v_gene: TRBV20-1
d_gene: -
j_gene: TRBJ1-1

CDR3aa: CASSSGPGRETQYF
CDR3nt: TGTGCCAGCAGTTCCGGGCCGGGTAGAGAGACCCAGTACTTC
abundance: -
v_gene: TRBV11-2
d_gene: -
j_gene: TRBJ2-5

CDR3aa: CSVGERGRTPEQYF
CDR3nt: TGCAGCGTTGGTGAGAGGGGACGGACCCCCGAGCAGTACTTC
abundance: once
v_gene: TRBV29-1
d_gene: -
j_gene: TRBJ2-7

CDR3aa: CASSHPRRGLEKLFF
CDR3nt: TGTGCCAGCAGCCACCCCCGGCGGGGGCTGGAAAAACTGTTTTTT
abundance: few
v_gene: TRBV7-9
d_gene: -
j_gene: TRBJ1-4

CDR3aa: CSARDGQEVQETQYF
CDR3nt: TGCAGTGCTAGAGACGGACAGGAAGTCCAAGAGACCCAGTACTTC
abundance: -
v_gene: TRBV20-1
d_gene: TRBD1
j_gene: TRBJ2-5

CDR3aa: CASRLTELGNTEAFF
CDR3nt: TGTGCCAGCAGACTGACGGAGCTGGGGAACACTGAAGCTTTCTTT
abundance: many
v_gene: TRBV6-6
d_gene: -
j_gene: TRBJ1-1

CDR3aa: CASSAPPSDALGTEAFF
CDR3nt: TGTGCCAGCAGTGCTCCCCCGTCCGATGCTTTGGGCACTGAAGCTTTCTTT
abundance: many
v_gene: TRBV25-1
d_gene: -
j_gene: TRBJ1-1

CDR3aa: CASSPPGNNEQFF
CDR3nt: TGTGCCAGCTCACCACCGGGCAACAATGAGCAGTTCTTC
abundance: once
v_gene: TRBV18
d_gene: -
j_gene: TRBJ2-1

CDR3aa: CASRVTSGRGYEQYF
CDR3nt: TGTGCCAGCAGGGTCACTAGCGGGAGAGGGTATGAGCAGTACTTC
abundance: -
v_gene: TRBV28
d_gene: TRBD2
j_gene: TRBJ2-7

CDR3aa: CASKRGTNTGELFF
CDR3nt: TGTGCCAGTAAAAGGGGCACCAACACCGGGGAGCTGTTTTTT
abundance: many
v_gene: TRBV7-3
d_gene: -
j_gene: TRBJ2-2

CDR3aa: CASSDPDRGGSPLHF
CDR3nt: TGTGCCAGCAGTGACCCTGACAGGGGAGGTTCACCCCTCCACTTT
abundance: many
v_gene: TRBV6-1
d_gene: TRBD1
j_gene: TRBJ1-6

CDR3aa: CASSHSGGTNEKLFF
CDR3nt: TGTGCCAGCAGCCACTCGGGAGGAACTAATGAAAAACTGTTTTTT
abundance: few
v_gene: TRBV7-9
d_gene: -
j_gene: TRBJ1-4

CDR3aa: CSARDAGTGTDTQYF
CDR3nt: TGCAGTGCTAGAGATGCGGGAACCGGCACAGATACGCAGTATTTT
abundance: -
v_gene: TRBV20-1
d_gene: -
j_gene: TRBJ2-3